This is a list of T cell receptor beta chains from one sample in a study of glioma-infiltrating T cells after dendritic cell vaccination. Some clones are missing from TCRdb's copy, which holds only in-frame ones; the method was immunoSEQ multiplex PCR. The table shows about 91,000 clones, with about 81% occurring only once. The specimen comprised blood, sampled after dendritic cell vaccination. Receptors were obtained from a human donor with glioblastoma. Each CDR3 is given with its conserved first and last residue. A D gene is named only where the DNA matches it firmly. A clone size is listed for some rows: how often the clone was seen (once, few, many), or a class if it is expanded.

CASSPNRGPYTF	TGTGCCAGCAGTCCGAACAGGGGGCCCTATACCTTC	TRBD1	.	TRBV6-5	TRBJ1-2
CASSHEGGTRAFYGYTF	TGCGCCAGCAGCCACGAAGGAGGGACCAGGGCCTTCTATGGCTACACCTTC	.	.	TRBV4-1	TRBJ1-2
CASSRTENTGELFF	TGTGCCAGCAGTAGGACAGAGAACACCGGGGAGCTGTTTTTT	.	.	TRBV6-5	TRBJ2-2
CASIISGAMNTEAFF	TGTGCCAGCATAATCTCAGGGGCGATGAACACTGAAGCTTTCTTT	.	.	TRBV2	TRBJ1-1
CARSLERGLSTTDEQYF	TGTGCCAGAAGCTTAGAGCGGGGATTGAGTACTACGGACGAGCAGTACTTC	.	.	TRBV7-5	TRBJ2-7
CASRGGTEKIQPQHF	TGTGCCAGTCGAGGGGGGACAGAAAAGATCCAGCCCCAGCATTTT	TRBD1	few	TRBV2	TRBJ1-5
CASSQRTSTDTQYF	TGTGCCAGCAGCCAACGGACTAGCACAGATACGCAGTATTTT	.	.	TRBV7-3	TRBJ2-3
CAWSVQEYSNQPQHF	TGTGCCTGGAGTGTACAAGAATATAGCAATCAGCCCCAGCATTTT	.	.	TRBV30	TRBJ1-5
CASSSPGKGAQHF	TGTGCCAGCAGTTCGCCGGGCAAGGGGGCCCAGCATTTT	.	.	TRBV6-1	TRBJ1-5
CASGGSARGSEQFF	TGTGCCAGCGGGGGGTCCGCGCGGGGGAGTGAGCAGTTCTTC	TRBD2	.	TRBV7-2	TRBJ2-1
CASSGLAGATDTQYF	TGTGCCAGCAGTGGACTAGCGGGAGCCACAGATACGCAGTATTTT	TRBD2	.	TRBV6-5	TRBJ2-3
CASSSYYEQYF	TGTGCCAGCAGCTCTTACTACGAGCAGTACTTC	.	.	TRBV7-8	TRBJ2-7
CASSLPGAVYNEQFF	TGCGCCAGCAGTCTCCCGGGAGCGGTGTACAATGAGCAGTTCTTC	.	.	TRBV5-1	TRBJ2-1
CASSRPVSMAGGYTF	TGTGCCAGCAGTCGCCCCGTATCAATGGCGGGGGGCTACACCTTC	.	few	TRBV6-8	TRBJ1-2
CASSYSASGTYNEQFF	TGTGCCAGCAGTTACTCGGCTAGCGGGACCTACAATGAGCAGTTCTTC	TRBD2	.	TRBV6-5	TRBJ2-1
CASSRTTTNTGELFF	TGTGCCAGCAGTCGGACTACCACGAACACCGGGGAGCTGTTTTTT	.	.	TRBV6-5	TRBJ2-2
CASSPRTGGWYGYTF	TGTGCCAGCAGTCCGCGGACAGGGGGCTGGTATGGCTACACCTTC	TRBD1	.	TRBV27	TRBJ1-2
CASSPGLGTDTQYF	TGCGCCAGCAGCCCAGGACTAGGCACAGATACGCAGTATTTT	TRBD2	.	TRBV5-1	TRBJ2-3
CASRWTGEETQYF	TGTGCCAGCAGATGGACAGGGGAAGAGACCCAGTACTTC	TRBD1	.	TRBV2	TRBJ2-5
CASSSRILGYTF	TGTGCCAGCAGTTCGAGAATCCTGGGCTACACCTTC	.	.	TRBV28	TRBJ1-2
CASSYSTSGSADTQYF	TGTGCCAGCAGTTACTCGACCAGCGGGAGCGCAGATACGCAGTATTTT	TRBD2	.	TRBV6-5	TRBJ2-3
CASSEYMPGKGGNSPLHF	TGTGCCAGCAGTGAATATATGCCGGGGAAAGGTGGAAATTCACCCCTCCACTTT	.	.	TRBV25-1	TRBJ1-6
CASGPRNEQFF	TGTGCCAGCGGGCCACGCAATGAGCAGTTCTTC	.	.	TRBV2	TRBJ2-1
CASSGIRSGGGNTEAFF	TGTGCCAGCAGTGGGATAAGGTCCGGGGGGGGAAACACTGAAGCTTTCTTT	.	.	TRBV2	TRBJ1-1
CASSSRLAVEGTDTQYF	TGCGCCAGCAGCTCAAGACTAGCGGTAGAGGGCACAGATACGCAGTATTTT	TRBD2	.	TRBV5-1	TRBJ2-3
CASSLGGSNQPQHF	TGTGCCAGCAGCTTGGGAGGGTCGAACCAGCCCCAGCATTTT	.	.	TRBV5-4	TRBJ1-5
CSVDAGARGNTIYF	TGCAGCGTTGATGCAGGGGCGAGAGGAAACACCATATATTTT	.	.	TRBV29-1	TRBJ1-3
CASSRGTAPNYGYTF	TGTGCCAGCTCACGAGGGACAGCCCCGAACTATGGCTACACCTTC	TRBD1	.	TRBV18	TRBJ1-2
CASSSNTAGAGETQYF	TGCGCCAGCAGCTCAAACACCGCAGGGGCGGGAGAGACCCAGTACTTC	.	.	TRBV5-1	TRBJ2-5
CASSLKGGQGRETQYF	TGTGCCAGCAGCTTAAAGGGGGGACAGGGACGAGAGACCCAGTACTTC	TRBD1	.	TRBV7-3	TRBJ2-5
CASSNGEGEQFF	TGTGCCAGCAGCAACGGGGAGGGCGAGCAGTTCTTC	TRBD2	.	TRBV7-3	TRBJ2-1
CASSSGGEGVYEQYF	TGCGCCAGCAGCTCGGGTGGGGAGGGAGTCTACGAGCAGTACTTC	TRBD2	few	TRBV5-1	TRBJ2-7
CASSHTSGGGTGELFF	TGTGCCAGCAGTCATACTAGCGGGGGGGGCACCGGGGAGCTGTTTTTT	TRBD2	.	TRBV2	TRBJ2-2
CASSRDAGELFF	TGTGCCAGCAGCAGGGATGCCGGGGAGCTGTTTTTT	.	.	TRBV2	TRBJ2-2
CASSIGTLNTEAFF	TGTGCCAGTAGTATAGGGACATTGAACACTGAAGCTTTCTTT	.	.	TRBV19	TRBJ1-1
CASFPGGQGAYMHEQYF	TGTGCCAGCTTCCCTGGGGGACAGGGGGCATATATGCACGAGCAGTACTTC	TRBD1	.	TRBV2	TRBJ2-7
CASSLRGAGGANVLTF	TGCGCCAGCAGCTTACGTGGGGCTGGGGGGGCCAACGTCCTGACTTTC	.	.	TRBV5-1	TRBJ2-6
CASSHGSAGGEQFF	TGTGCCAGCAGTCACGGATCAGCGGGAGGTGAGCAGTTCTTC	TRBD2	once	TRBV4-2	TRBJ2-1
CASRETGRDEQFF	TGCGCCAGCAGGGAGACAGGACGGGATGAGCAGTTCTTC	.	.	TRBV5-1	TRBJ2-1
CASGRGASGNTIYF	TGTGCCAGCGGACGGGGAGCCTCTGGAAACACCATATATTTT	.	.	TRBV5-4	TRBJ1-3
CASSQPRAGYGYTF	TGTGCCAGCAGTCAACCCAGGGCAGGCTATGGCTACACCTTC	.	.	TRBV6-5	TRBJ1-2
CASGEGPNYGYTF	TGTGCCAGCGGGGAGGGGCCTAACTATGGCTACACCTTC	.	once	TRBV27	TRBJ1-2
CASSTGDRGEKLFF	TGTGCCAGCAGCACCGGGGACAGGGGAGAAAAACTGTTTTTT	TRBD1	few	TRBV13	TRBJ1-4
CASSKGLAGALF	TGTGCCAGCAGCAAGGGACTAGCGGGGGCGCTTTTT	TRBD2	.	TRBV5-6	TRBJ2-3
CASSPASGSYNEQFF	TGTGCCAGCAGCCCCGCTAGCGGGTCCTACAATGAGCAGTTCTTC	TRBD2	.	TRBV7-3	TRBJ2-1
CAWSDRSSGRNTGELFF	TGTGCCTGGAGTGACCGATCTAGCGGGAGGAACACCGGGGAGCTGTTTTTT	TRBD2	.	TRBV30	TRBJ2-2
CAISASASGRSIGETQYF	TGTGCCATCAGTGCAAGTGCTAGCGGGAGGTCCATTGGAGAGACCCAGTACTTC	TRBD2	.	TRBV10-3	TRBJ2-5
CASSYPSGRAELTGELFF	TGTGCCAGCAGTTATCCTAGCGGGAGGGCCGAGTTGACCGGGGAGCTGTTTTTT	TRBD2	once	TRBV28	TRBJ2-2